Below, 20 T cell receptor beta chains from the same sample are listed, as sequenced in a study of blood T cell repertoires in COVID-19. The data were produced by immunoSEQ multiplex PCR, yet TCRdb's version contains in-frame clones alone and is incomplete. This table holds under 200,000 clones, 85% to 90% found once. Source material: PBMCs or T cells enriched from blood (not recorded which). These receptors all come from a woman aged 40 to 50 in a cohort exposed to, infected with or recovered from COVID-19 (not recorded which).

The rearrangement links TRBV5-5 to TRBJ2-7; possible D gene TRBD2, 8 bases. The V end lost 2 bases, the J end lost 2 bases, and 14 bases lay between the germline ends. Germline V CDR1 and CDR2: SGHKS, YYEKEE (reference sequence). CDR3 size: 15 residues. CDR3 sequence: CASSLSSGTAYEQYF. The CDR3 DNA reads TGTGCCAGCAGCTTAAGTAGCGGGACAGCCTACGAGCAGTACTTC.

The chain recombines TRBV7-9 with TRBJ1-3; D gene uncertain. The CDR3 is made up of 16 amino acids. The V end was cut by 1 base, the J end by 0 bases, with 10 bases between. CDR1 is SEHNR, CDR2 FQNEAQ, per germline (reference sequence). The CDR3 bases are TGTGCCAGCAGCTTAGGACCCCCGGGCTCTGGAAACACCATATATTTT. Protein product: CASSLGPPGSGNTIYF.

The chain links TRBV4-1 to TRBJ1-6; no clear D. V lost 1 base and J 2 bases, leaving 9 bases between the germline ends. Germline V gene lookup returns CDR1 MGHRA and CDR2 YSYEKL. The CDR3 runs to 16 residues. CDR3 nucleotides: TGCGCCAGCAGCCAAGTCAGGAACCCCTATAATTCACCCCTCCACTTT. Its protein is CASSQVRNPYNSPLHF.

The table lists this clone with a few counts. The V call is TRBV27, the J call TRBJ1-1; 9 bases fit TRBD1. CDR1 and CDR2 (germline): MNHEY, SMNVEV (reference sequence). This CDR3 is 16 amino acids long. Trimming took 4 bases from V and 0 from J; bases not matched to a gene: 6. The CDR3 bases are TGTGCCAGCAGTTCACAGGGGGCGCGGATGAACACTGAAGCTTTCTTT. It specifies CASSSQGARMNTEAFF.

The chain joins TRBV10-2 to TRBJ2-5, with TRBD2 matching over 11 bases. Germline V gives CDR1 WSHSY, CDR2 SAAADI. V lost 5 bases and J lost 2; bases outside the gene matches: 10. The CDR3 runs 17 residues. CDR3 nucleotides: TGCGCCAGCAGTACCCCACAGTCTAGCGGGAGGCAAGAGACCCAGTACTTC. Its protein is CASSTPQSSGRQETQYF.

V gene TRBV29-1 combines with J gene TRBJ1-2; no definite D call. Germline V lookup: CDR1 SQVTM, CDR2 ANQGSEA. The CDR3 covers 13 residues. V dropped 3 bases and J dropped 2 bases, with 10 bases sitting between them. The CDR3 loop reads CSVEEEQNYGYTF. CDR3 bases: TGCAGCGTTGAGGAGGAACAGAACTATGGCTACACCTTC.

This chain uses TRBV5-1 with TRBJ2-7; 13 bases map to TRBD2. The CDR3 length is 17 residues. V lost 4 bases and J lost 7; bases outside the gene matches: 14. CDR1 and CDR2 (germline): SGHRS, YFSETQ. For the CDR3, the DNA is TGCGCCAGCAGCCCTGGACTAGCGGGAGCTCTTCCCTGGGAGCAGTACTTC. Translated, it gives CASSPGLAGALPWEQYF.

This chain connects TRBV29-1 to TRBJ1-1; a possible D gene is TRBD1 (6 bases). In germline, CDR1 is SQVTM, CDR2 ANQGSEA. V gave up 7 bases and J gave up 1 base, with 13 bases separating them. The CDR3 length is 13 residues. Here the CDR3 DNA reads TGCAGCGCCGGGCTAGGGGGGAACACTGAAGCTTTCTTT. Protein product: CSAGLGGNTEAFF.

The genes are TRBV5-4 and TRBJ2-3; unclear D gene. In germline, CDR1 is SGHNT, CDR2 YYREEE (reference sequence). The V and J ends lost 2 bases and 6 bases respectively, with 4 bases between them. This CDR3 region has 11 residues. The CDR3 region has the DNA TGTGCCAGCAGCTTAGCTGATACGCAGTATTTT. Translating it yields CASSLADTQYF.

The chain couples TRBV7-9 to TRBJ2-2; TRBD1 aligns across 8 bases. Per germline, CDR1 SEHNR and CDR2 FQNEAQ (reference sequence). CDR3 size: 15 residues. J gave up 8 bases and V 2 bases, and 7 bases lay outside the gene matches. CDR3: CASSLPQGAGGELFF. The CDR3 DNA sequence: TGTGCCAGCAGCTTACCCCAGGGGGCTGGGGGGGAGCTGTTTTTT.

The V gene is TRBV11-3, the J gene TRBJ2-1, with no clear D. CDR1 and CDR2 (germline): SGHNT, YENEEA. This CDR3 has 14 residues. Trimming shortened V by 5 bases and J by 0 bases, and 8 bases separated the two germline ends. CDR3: CASSPMSSYNEQFF. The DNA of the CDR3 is TGTGCCAGCAGCCCTATGAGCTCCTACAATGAGCAGTTCTTC. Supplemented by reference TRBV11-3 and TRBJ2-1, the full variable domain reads EAGVVQSPRYKIIEKKQPVAFWCNPISGHNTLYWYLQNLGQGPELLIRYENEEAVDDSQLPKDRFSAERLKGVDSTLKIQPAELGDSAVYLCASSPMSSYNEQFFGPGTRLTVL.

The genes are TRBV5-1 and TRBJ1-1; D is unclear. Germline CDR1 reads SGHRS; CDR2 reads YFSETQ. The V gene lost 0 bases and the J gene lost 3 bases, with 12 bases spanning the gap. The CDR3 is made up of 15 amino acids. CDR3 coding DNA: TGCGCCAGCAGCTTGGCGGGAACACCAGACACTGAAGCTTTCTTT. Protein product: CASSLAGTPDTEAFF.

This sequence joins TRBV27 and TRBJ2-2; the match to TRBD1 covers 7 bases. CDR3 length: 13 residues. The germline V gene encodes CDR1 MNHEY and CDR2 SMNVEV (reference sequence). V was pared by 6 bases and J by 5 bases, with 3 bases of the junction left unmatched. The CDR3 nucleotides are TGTGCCAGCAGGACAGGGAAGACCGGGGAGCTGTTTTTT. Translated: CASRTGKTGELFF.

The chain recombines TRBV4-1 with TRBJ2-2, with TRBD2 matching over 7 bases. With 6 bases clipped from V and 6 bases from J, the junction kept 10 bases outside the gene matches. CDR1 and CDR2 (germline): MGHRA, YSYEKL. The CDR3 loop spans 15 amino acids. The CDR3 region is CASSRINAGAGELFF. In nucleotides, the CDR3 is TGCGCCAGCAGTCGTATTAATGCGGGGGCCGGGGAGCTGTTTTTT.

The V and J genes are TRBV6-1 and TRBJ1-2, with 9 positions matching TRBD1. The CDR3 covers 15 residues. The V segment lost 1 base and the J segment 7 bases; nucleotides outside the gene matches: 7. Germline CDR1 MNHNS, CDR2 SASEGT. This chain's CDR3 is CASSEGLDRGAGYTF. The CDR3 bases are TGTGCCAGCAGTGAAGGTTTGGACAGGGGCGCTGGCTACACCTTC.

The CDR3 sequence: CASSESGLASETQYF. DNA of the CDR3: TGTGCCAGCAGTGAGAGTGGACTAGCGTCAGAGACCCAGTACTTC. The chain recombines TRBV6-4 with TRBJ2-5; 9 positions match TRBD2. CDR1 is MRHNA, CDR2 SNTAGT, per germline. This CDR3 is 15 amino acids long. Losses at the gene ends were 3 bases for V and 4 bases for J; bases not matched to a gene: 6.

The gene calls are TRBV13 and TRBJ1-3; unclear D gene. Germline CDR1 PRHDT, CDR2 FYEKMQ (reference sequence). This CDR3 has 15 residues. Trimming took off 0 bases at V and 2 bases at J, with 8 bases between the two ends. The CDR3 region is CASSLGGDPGNTIYF. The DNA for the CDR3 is TGTGCCAGCAGCTTAGGCGGGGATCCTGGAAACACCATATATTTT.

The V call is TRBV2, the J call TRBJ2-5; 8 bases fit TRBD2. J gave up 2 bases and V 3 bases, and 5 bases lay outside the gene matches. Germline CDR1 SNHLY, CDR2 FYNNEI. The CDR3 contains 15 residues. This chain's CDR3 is CASSDWRGVQETQYF. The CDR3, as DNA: TGTGCCAGCAGTGACTGGCGGGGGGTACAAGAGACCCAGTACTTC.

The CDR3 loop reads CASSAGLAGAYNEQFF. The CDR3 DNA is TGCGCCAGCAGCGCTGGACTAGCGGGGGCCTACAATGAGCAGTTCTTC. This sequence joins TRBV5-1 and TRBJ2-1; 13 nucleotides match TRBD2. The germline gives CDR1 SGHRS, CDR2 YFSETQ. This CDR3 is built from 16 residues. The J segment lost 2 bases and the V segment lost 4 bases, leaving 3 bases of the junction unmatched.

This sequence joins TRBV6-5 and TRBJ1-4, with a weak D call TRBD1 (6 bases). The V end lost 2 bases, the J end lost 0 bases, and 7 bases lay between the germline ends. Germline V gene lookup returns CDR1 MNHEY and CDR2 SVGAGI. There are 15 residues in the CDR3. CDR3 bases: TGTGCCAGCAGTTACGAGGGGGCAACTAATGAAAAACTGTTTTTT. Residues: CASSYEGATNEKLFF.